The sequence of this TCR beta chain was determined in a study of blood T cell repertoires in COVID-19. Study-level background: The samples span acute and convalescent COVID-19 from the United States, Italy and Spain.

Repertoires were generated with immunoSEQ multiplex PCR, while TCRdb's copy carries only in-frame clones and drops some. The sample consists of over 350,000 clones, 80% to 95% of them appearing once. Participant age was roughly 18 to 90 years, and participants resided in roughly 24 US areas. The sequence derives from a woman in her thirties or forties who had been exposed to COVID-19. Material: PBMCs or T cells enriched from blood (not recorded which).

The CDR3 DNA sequence: TGTGCCAGCAGCGCCGGACTAGCGAGGGCAGATACGCAGTATTTT. As protein: CASSAGLARADTQYF. The genes are TRBV11-3 and TRBJ2-3, with TRBD2 matching over 9 bases. Per the germline V gene, CDR1 is SGHNT and CDR2 is YENEEA. V was clipped by 5 bases and J by 4 bases; unmatched bases: 7. There are 15 residues in the CDR3. The whole variable domain, filled in from reference TRBV11-3 and TRBJ2-3, reads EAGVVQSPRYKIIEKKQPVAFWCNPISGHNTLYWYLQNLGQGPELLIRYENEEAVDDSQLPKDRFSAERLKGVDSTLKIQPAELGDSAVYLCASSAGLARADTQYFGPGTRLTVL.